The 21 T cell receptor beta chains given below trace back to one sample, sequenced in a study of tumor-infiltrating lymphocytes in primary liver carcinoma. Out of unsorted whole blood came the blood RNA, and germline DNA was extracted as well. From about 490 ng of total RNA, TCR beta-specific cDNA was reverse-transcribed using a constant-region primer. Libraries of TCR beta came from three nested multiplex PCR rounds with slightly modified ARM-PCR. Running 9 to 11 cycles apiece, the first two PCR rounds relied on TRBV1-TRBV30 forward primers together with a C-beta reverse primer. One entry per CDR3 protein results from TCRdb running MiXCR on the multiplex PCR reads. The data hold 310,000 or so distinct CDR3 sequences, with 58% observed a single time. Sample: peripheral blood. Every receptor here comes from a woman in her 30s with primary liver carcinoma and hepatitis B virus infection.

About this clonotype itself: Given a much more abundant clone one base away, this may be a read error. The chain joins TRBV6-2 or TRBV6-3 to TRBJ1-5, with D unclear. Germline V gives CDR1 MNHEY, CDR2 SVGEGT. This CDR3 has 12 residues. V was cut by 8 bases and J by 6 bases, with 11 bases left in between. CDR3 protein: CASCRPSQPQHF. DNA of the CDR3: TGTGCCAGCTGTAGACCCAGTCAGCCCCAGCATTTT.

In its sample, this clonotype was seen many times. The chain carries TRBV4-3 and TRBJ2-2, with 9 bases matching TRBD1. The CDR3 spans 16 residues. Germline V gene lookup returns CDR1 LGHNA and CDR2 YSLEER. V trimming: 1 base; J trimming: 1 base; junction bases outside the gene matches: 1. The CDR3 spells CASSQGQGVNTGELFF. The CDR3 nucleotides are TGCGCCAGCAGCCAAGGACAGGGGGTGAACACCGGGGAGCTGTTTTTT.

The CDR3 coding sequence is TGTGCCAGCGGGGGACAGGGGCACTATGGCTACACCTTC. Protein product: CASGGQGHYGYTF. The chain is built from TRBV12-3 or TRBV12-4 and TRBJ1-2; 10 bases agree with TRBD1. Trimming removed 8 bases from V and 3 bases from J; junction bases left unmatched: 3. The CDR3 has 13 amino acids.

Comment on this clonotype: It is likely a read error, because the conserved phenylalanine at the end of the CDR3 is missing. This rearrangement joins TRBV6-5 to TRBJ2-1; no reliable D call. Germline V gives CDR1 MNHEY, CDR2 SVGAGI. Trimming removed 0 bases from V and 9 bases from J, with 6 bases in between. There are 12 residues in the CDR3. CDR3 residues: CASSYSNAEQFI. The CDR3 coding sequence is TGTGCCAGCAGTTACTCAAATGCTGAGCAGTTCATC.

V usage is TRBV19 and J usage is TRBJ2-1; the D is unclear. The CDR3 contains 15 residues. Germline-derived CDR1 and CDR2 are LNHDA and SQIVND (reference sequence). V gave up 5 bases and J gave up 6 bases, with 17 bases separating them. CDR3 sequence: CASSLRANTGNEQFF. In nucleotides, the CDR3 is TGTGCCAGTAGTCTTCGGGCCAATACTGGCAATGAGCAGTTCTTC.

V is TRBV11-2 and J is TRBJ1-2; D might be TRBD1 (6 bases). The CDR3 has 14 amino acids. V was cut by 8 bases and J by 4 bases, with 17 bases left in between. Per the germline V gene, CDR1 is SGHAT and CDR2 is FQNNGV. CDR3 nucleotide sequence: TGTGCCAGCTGCATGGACAGAACTAGCTATGGCTACACCTTC. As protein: CASCMDRTSYGYTF. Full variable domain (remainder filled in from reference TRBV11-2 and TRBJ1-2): EAGVAQSPRYKIIEKRQSVAFWCNPISGHATLYWYQQILGQGPKLLIQFQNNGVVDDSQLPKDRFSAERLKGVDSTLKIQPAKLEDSAVYLCASCMDRTSYGYTFGSGTRLTVV.

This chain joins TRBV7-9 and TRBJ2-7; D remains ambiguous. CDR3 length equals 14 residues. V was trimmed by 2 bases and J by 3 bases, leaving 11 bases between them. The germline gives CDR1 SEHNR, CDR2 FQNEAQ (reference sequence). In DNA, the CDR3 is TGTGCCAGCAGCTTAAATGATGAGTTCTACGAGCAGTACTTC. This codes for CASSLNDEFYEQYF.

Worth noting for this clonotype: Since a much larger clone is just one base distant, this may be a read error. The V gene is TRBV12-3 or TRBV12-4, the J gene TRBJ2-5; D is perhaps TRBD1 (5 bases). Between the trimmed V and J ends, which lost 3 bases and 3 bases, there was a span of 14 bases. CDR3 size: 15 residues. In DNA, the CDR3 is TGTGCCAGCAGTTTTGGGGTAGGGGTCAAAGAGACCCAGTACTTC. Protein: CASSFGVGVKETQYF.

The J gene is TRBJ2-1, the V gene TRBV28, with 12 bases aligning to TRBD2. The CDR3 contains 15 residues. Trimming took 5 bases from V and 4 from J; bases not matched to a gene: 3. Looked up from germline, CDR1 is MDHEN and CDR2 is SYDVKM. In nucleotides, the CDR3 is TGTGCCAGCAGTCCACTAGCGGGAGGTTACAATGAGCAGTTCTTC. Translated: CASSPLAGGYNEQFF.

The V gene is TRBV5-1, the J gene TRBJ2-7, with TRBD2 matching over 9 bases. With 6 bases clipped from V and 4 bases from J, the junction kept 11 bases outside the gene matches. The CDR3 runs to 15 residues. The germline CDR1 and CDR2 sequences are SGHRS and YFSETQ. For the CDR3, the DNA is TGCGCCAGCATGACTTATAGCGGGGGTGGGTACGAGCAGTACTTC. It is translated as CASMTYSGGGYEQYF.

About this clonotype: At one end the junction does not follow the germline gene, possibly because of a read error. The CDR3 protein is CASNQDLYNEQFF. The DNA for the CDR3 is TGCGCCAGCAACCAAGATCTCTACAATGAGCAGTTCTTT. This sequence joins TRBV4-1 and TRBJ2-1; D not resolved. Germline CDR1 and CDR2: MGHRA and YSYEKL. CDR3 length: 13 amino acids.

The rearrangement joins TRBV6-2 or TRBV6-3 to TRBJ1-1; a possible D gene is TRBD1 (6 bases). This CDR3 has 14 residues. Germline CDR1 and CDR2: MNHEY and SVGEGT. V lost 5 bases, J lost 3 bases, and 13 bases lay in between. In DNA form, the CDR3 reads TGTGCCAGCAGTCAACAGGGTGCGGACACTGAAGCTTTCTTT. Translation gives CASSQQGADTEAFF.

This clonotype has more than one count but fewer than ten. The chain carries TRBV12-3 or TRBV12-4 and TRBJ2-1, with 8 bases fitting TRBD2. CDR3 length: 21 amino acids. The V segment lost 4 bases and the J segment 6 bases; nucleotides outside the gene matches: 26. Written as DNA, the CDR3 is TGTGCCAGCAGTTCTCACGGGGGAGGTCCCCTAGCGGGTCGGATTCGCAATGAGCAGTTCTTC. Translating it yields CASSSHGGGPLAGRIRNEQFF.

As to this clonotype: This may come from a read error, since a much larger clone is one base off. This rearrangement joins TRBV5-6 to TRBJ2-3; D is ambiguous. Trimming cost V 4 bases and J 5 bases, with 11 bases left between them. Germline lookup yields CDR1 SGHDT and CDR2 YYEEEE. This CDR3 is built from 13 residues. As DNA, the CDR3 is TGTGCCAGCAGCGTACAAGCAGAAGATACGCAGTATTTT. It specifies CASSVQAEDTQYF.

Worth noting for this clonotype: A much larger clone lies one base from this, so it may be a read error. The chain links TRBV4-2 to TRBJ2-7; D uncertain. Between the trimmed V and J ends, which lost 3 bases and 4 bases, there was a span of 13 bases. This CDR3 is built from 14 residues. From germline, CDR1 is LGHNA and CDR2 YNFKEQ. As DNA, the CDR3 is TGTGCCAGCAGCCATGATCCTAGGTCGTACGAGCAGTACTTC. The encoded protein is CASSHDPRSYEQYF.

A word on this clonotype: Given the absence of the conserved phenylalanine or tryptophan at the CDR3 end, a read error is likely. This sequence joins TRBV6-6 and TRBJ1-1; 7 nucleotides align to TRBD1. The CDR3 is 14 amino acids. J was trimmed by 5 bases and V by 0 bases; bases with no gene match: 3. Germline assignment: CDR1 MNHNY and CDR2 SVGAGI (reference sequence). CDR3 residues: CASSYSRDSTEAFL. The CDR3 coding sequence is TGTGCCAGCAGTTACTCGAGGGACAGTACTGAAGCTTTCCTT.

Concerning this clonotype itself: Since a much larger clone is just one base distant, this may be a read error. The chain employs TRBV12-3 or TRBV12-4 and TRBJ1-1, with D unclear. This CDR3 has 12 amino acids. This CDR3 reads CVSRKNTQTAFF. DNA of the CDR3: TGTGTCAGCAGGAAGAATACCCAGACGGCTTTCTTT.

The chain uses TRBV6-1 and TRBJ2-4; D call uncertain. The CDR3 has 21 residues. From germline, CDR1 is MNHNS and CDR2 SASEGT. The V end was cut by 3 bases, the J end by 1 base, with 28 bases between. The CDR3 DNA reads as TGTGCCAGCAGTGATGACAAGTTGGGCAGGTCGAAAGGGCCCGCCAAAAACATTCAGTACTTC. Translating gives CASSDDKLGRSKGPAKNIQYF.

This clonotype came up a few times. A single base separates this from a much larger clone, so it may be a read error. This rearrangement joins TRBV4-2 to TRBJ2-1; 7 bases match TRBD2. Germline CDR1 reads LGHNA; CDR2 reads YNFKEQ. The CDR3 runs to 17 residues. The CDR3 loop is CASSQLEGGSSYNGQFF. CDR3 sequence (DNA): TGTGCCAGCAGCCAATTGGAGGGCGGGAGCTCCTACAATGGGCAGTTCTTC.

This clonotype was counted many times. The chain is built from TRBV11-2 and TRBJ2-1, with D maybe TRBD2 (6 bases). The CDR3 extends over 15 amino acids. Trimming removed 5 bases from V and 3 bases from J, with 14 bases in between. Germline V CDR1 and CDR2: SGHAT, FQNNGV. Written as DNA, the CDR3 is TGTGCCAGCAGCCAGAGACTAGAATTCTACAATGAGCAGTTCTTC. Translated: CASSQRLEFYNEQFF. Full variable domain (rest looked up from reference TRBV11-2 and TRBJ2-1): EAGVAQSPRYKIIEKRQSVAFWCNPISGHATLYWYQQILGQGPKLLIQFQNNGVVDDSQLPKDRFSAERLKGVDSTLKIQPAKLEDSAVYLCASSQRLEFYNEQFFGPGTRLTVL.

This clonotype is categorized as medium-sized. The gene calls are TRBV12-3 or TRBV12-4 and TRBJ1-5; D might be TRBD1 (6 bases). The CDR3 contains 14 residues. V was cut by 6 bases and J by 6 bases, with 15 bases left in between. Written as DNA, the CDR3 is TGTGCCAGCAGCCCAACAGGGTTTACTCAGCCCCAGCATTTT. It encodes CASSPTGFTQPQHF.